The T cell receptor (beta chain) under discussion was sequenced for a study of cytomegalovirus exposure and HLA in healthy donors. General observations from the study: Roughly uniform depth of sequencing across donors was assumed in presence/absence analyses. The authors later linked a missense DCLRE1C variant to TCR beta V- and J-gene trimming.

The CDR3 has 13 residues. Trimming shortened V by 5 bases and J by 4 bases, and 9 bases separated the two germline ends. Germline assignment: CDR1 MNHNY and CDR2 SVGAGI (reference sequence). Note on this clone: Its target is unknown.

PCR primers comprised 60 Vbeta and 13 Jbeta primers. Produced via immunoSEQ multiplex PCR; TCRdb's table is partial and in-frame only. The sample yields 89,000 or so clones, 70% to 80% seen once. The TCR originated in a man in his late teens or twenties in good health and CMV-seropositive. Sequencing input: PBMCs. This sequence joins TRBV6-6 and TRBJ1-5, with TRBD1 as a possible D gene (5 bases). The CDR3 coding sequence is TGTGCCAGCAGTCCGACAGAAAATCAGCCCCAGCATTTT. Amino acid sequence: CASSPTENQPQHF.